The source of this T cell receptor (beta chain) is a study of blood T cells in healthy people across ages. This clonotype was seen many times. A sample-barcoded 5' primer and a J-beta primer mix were used in a second PCR of about 7 to 12 cycles. TCRdb reanalysed the 5' RACE reads using MiXCR and keeps one entry per CDR3 protein. This sample has roughly 1.7 million distinct CDR3 sequences; about 35% occur once, and the top ten carry roughly 12%. The draw of peripheral blood yielded approximately 10 milliliters from each donor. Germline-derived CDR1 and CDR2 are LNHNV and YYDKDF (reference sequence). V lost 4 bases, J lost 1 base, and 7 bases lay in between. The CDR3 loop spans 13 amino acids.

The TCR was taken from a woman in her 30s in good health. The sample comprised blood. The chain combines TRBV15 with TRBJ2-5; D is unclear. For the CDR3, the DNA is TGTGCCACCAGCATTTCAGCCCAAGAGACCCAGTACTTC. Protein: CATSISAQETQYF.